This TCR beta chain was sequenced during a study of OX40 agonist ivuxolimab in advanced cancers. Study details: Dose-escalation patients had hepatocellular carcinoma, melanoma, renal cell or head and neck cancer. Age averaged approximately 60 years (range about 20 to 79), and around 87% were male.

Germline V lookup: CDR1 MGHDK, CDR2 SYGVNS. This CDR3 comprises 14 residues. Comments on this clone: Its matching antigen is unknown.

General study results and limits: More expanded clones were seen, on average, in CD8+ T cells than in CD4+. Among some nonresponders, normalized T-cell clonal expansion was also low.

Libraries were prepared by immunoSEQ multiplex PCR; TCRdb keeps only in-frame clonotypes and omits some of them. The table has tens of thousands of clones, nearly 90% seen once; the top ten hold 1.5%. Sequenced here: CD4+ or CD8+ T cells sorted from blood, sampled in a trial of the OX40 agonist ivuxolimab. The receptor comes from an adult with an advanced solid tumor such as melanoma, head and neck, liver or kidney cancer. The chain carries TRBV25-1 and TRBJ2-5; a possible D gene is TRBD1 (6 bases). The end of the DNA fits TRBJ2-7 better, so the J call may be wrong. CDR3 sequence reads: CASSKPGVTYEQYF. DNA of the CDR3: TGTGCCAGCAGTAAACCAGGGGTAACCTACGAGCAGTACTTC.